The 10 T cell receptor beta chains in this list originate from one sample, sequenced in a study of cytomegalovirus exposure and HLA in healthy donors. Profiled with immunoSEQ multiplex PCR; TCRdb holds only in-frame clones, not every one. The data show some 170,000 clones, around nine tenths seen once. The sequencing input was PBMCs. These receptors all stem from a man aged 18 to 29 in good health and CMV-seropositive.

The chain employs TRBV5-6 and TRBJ1-2, with a tentative D call TRBD1 (5 bases). Trimming took off 4 bases at V and 1 base at J, with 17 bases between the two ends. The CDR3 is 16 residues long. CDR1 and CDR2 (germline): SGHDT, YYEEEE. CDR3 bases: TGTGCCAGCAGCCGGGGCGGGGGATCAAGTAACTATGGCTACACCTTC. This gives the protein CASSRGGGSSNYGYTF.

The gene calls are TRBV7-2 and TRBJ2-7; 9 bases align to TRBD1. Losses at the gene ends were 3 bases for V and 4 bases for J; bases not matched to a gene: 7. The CDR3 covers 15 residues. From germline, CDR1 is SGHTA and CDR2 FQGNSA. CDR3 DNA: TGTGCCAGCAGCTTCGGCCAAGGACAGGGGTACGAGCAGTACTTC. Amino acids: CASSFGQGQGYEQYF.

This chain uses TRBV27 with TRBJ1-4, with D perhaps TRBD1 (5 bases). This CDR3 comprises 14 residues. Between the trimmed V and J ends, which lost 5 bases and 5 bases, there was a span of 12 bases. Looked up from germline, CDR1 is MNHEY and CDR2 is SMNVEV (reference sequence). As DNA, the CDR3 is TGTGCCAGCAGTCCTCGTCGGGGGAATGAAAAACTGTTTTTT. This codes for CASSPRRGNEKLFF.

The V call is TRBV29-1, the J call TRBJ1-2, with TRBD1 identical over 7 bases. Unmatched junction bases numbered 4, after V lost 2 bases and J lost 7 bases. The CDR3 has 12 amino acids. The V gene's germline CDR1 is SQVTM and CDR2 ANQGSEA. CDR3 region: CSVETGAGGYTF. The DNA for the CDR3 is TGCAGCGTTGAAACAGGGGCGGGTGGCTACACCTTC. Full variable domain (rest looked up from reference TRBV29-1 and TRBJ1-2): SAVISQKPSRDICQRGTSLTIQCQVDSQVTMMFWYRQQPGQSLTLIATANQGSEATYESGFVIDKFPISRPNLTFSTLTVSNMSPEDSSIYLCSVETGAGGYTFGSGTRLTVV.

The chain is built from TRBV7-2 and TRBJ2-7, with a possible D match to TRBD1 (5 bases). Germline V gene lookup returns CDR1 SGHTA and CDR2 FQGNSA. This CDR3 is built from 18 residues. Trimming stripped 1 base from V and 2 bases from J, with 21 bases between. CDR3 region: CASSLEGPFIAITYEQYF. The CDR3 DNA is TGTGCCAGCAGCTTAGAGGGGCCGTTCATTGCGATCACCTACGAGCAGTACTTC. Full variable domain (missing parts from reference TRBV7-2 and TRBJ2-7): GAGVSQSPSNKVTEKGKDVELRCDPISGHTALYWYRQSLGQGLEFLIYFQGNSAPDKSGLPSDRFSAERTGGSVSTLTIQRTQQEDSAVYLCASSLEGPFIAITYEQYFGPGTRLTVT.

The V gene is TRBV19, the J gene TRBJ1-2, with 7 bases that match TRBD1. The junction had 15 bases not matched to a gene; V was cut back by 3 bases and J by 8 bases. CDR3 length: 16 residues. Germline loops: CDR1 LNHDA, CDR2 SQIVND (reference sequence). The CDR3 is CASSMGQPHHLKGYTF. In nucleotides, the CDR3 is TGTGCCAGTAGTATGGGACAGCCCCATCACTTGAAGGGCTACACCTTC.

A single count supports this clone. This chain joins TRBV25-1 and TRBJ2-2; D is undetermined. The V gene lost 6 bases and the J gene lost 6 bases, with 20 bases spanning the gap. The V gene's germline CDR1 is MGHDK and CDR2 SYGVNS. CDR3 length equals 16 residues. The CDR3 sequence is CASSYLTPSAAGELFF. In DNA, the CDR3 is TGTGCCAGCAGCTACCTTACTCCTAGTGCAGCCGGGGAGCTGTTTTTT.

The CDR3 nucleotides read TGTGCCAGCAGCTCCGGACTGTCCTACAATGAGCAGTTCTTC. Its protein is CASSSGLSYNEQFF. The chain carries TRBV7-2 and TRBJ2-1; D may be TRBD2 (5 bases). The V end lost 4 bases, the J end lost 1 base, and 8 bases lay between the germline ends. Germline V gene sequence: CDR1 SGHTA, CDR2 FQGNSA. CDR3 length equals 14 residues.

V and J are TRBV9 and TRBJ2-2, with a tentative D call TRBD1 (7 bases). Trimming shortened V by 2 bases and J by 3 bases, and 11 bases separated the two germline ends. Looked up from germline, CDR1 is SGDLS and CDR2 is YYNGEE. The length of the CDR3 is 15 residues. CDR3 sequence reads: CASSVDREDTGELFF. DNA of the CDR3: TGTGCCAGCAGCGTCGACAGGGAGGACACCGGGGAGCTGTTTTTT.

This clone appeared once. J is TRBJ2-7 and V is TRBV5-1, with 7 bases matching TRBD2. The CDR3 is made up of 15 amino acids. Germline CDR1 and CDR2: SGHRS and YFSETQ. The V segment lost 7 bases and the J segment 3 bases; nucleotides outside the gene matches: 13. The CDR3 protein is CASRSSSAGDYEQYF. The CDR3 region has the DNA TGCGCCAGCCGGTCGTCCTCGGCGGGGGACTACGAGCAGTACTTC.